One T cell receptor (beta chain) is described in this entry. These data originate in a study of blood T cell repertoires in COVID-19. This CDR3 is built from 15 residues. The V gene end was trimmed by 7 bases and the J gene end by 4 bases; junction bases not matched to a gene: 9. CDR1 is LNHDA, CDR2 SQIVND, per germline (reference sequence). TCRdb's table, derived via immunoSEQ multiplex PCR, lists solely in-frame clones and lacks some. The table has 150,000 to 200,000 clones, about four fifths seen once. The genes are TRBV19 and TRBJ2-1; 8 positions agree with TRBD1. What was sequenced was peripheral blood. The TCR comes from a woman at least 80 years old with active or convalescent COVID-19. The CDR3 nucleotides read TGTGCCAGTACGCGACAGGGGACGTCGTACAATGAGCAGTTCTTC. Translation: CASTRQGTSYNEQFF. The full variable domain, in which reference TRBV19 and TRBJ2-1 provide the parts outside the CDR3, is DGGITQSPKYLFRKEGQNVTLSCEQNLNHDAMYWYRQDPGQGLRLIYYSQIVNDFQKGDIAEGYSVSREKKESFPLTVTSAQKNPTAFYLCASTRQGTSYNEQFFGPGTRLTVL.